The sequence of this T cell receptor (beta chain) was determined in a study of T cells in Graves' hyperthyroidism and ophthalmopathy. The wider study: Initial diagnosis, before any treatment, was when peripheral blood was collected. Findings and caveats of the study: In blood, most of the thyroid clonotypes expanded above 0.001 were also present.

Amplified TCR beta CDR3 regions derived from RNA transcripts. The TCR CDR3 was amplified in a first-round RT-PCR using the HTBI primer set. TCRdb recomputed calls from the multiplex PCR reads with MiXCR, one row per CDR3 protein. The table lists under 300,000 distinct CDR3 sequences, 13% of them singletons. Concerning this clonotype itself: The antigen is unknown. Relative to the germline gene, one junction end is altered; a read error may explain this.

The sample, blood from the first hyperthyroidism diagnosis, precedes any ophthalmopathy symptoms. Extraction of PBMCs used under 13 ml of fresh peripheral blood. Per the germline V gene, CDR1 is SSHAT and CDR2 is FNYEAQ (reference sequence). This CDR3 is 15 amino acids long. The genes are TRBV7-7 and TRBJ2-3; 10 nucleotides match TRBD2. Sequenced sample: blood. This TCR derives from a woman younger than 45 with Graves' hyperthyroidism that later progressed to Graves' ophthalmopathy. CDR3 in amino acids: CASSPASGSTDTQYF. The CDR3 DNA reads as TGTGCTAGCAGCCCGGCTAGCGGGAGTACAGATACGCAGTATTTT. Variable domain in full (rest from reference TRBV7-7 and TRBJ2-3): GAGVSQSPRYKVTKRGQDVTLRCDPISSHATLYWYQQALGQGPEFLTYFNYEAQPDKSGLPSDRFSAERPEGSISTLTIQRTEQRDSAMYRCASSPASGSTDTQYFGPGTRLTVL.